This T cell receptor beta chain derives from a study of blood T cell repertoires in COVID-19. About the research overall: Whether acute or convalescent, the COVID-19 samples came from the United States, Italy and Spain. In each case, the material was cDNA or gDNA derived from T cells, B-cell-depleted T cells, or PBMCs.

The CDR3 covers 14 residues. Germline CDR1 SQVTM, CDR2 ANQGSEA. V shed 6 bases and J shed 0 bases, with 12 bases lying between them. Original methodology: By means of reference gene primer amplification, nucleated cell counts were estimated. TCRdb keeps only in-frame clones here, not all; method: immunoSEQ multiplex PCR. V, J and clone size were drawn from that table, and D and trimming were deduced from the DNA. The data contain nearly 200,000 clones, approximately 82% of them singletons. The sequence was collected from a human donor with acute or convalescent COVID-19. The donor label of this sample is uncertain. V is TRBV29-1 and J is TRBJ1-3; D is uncertain. The sample comprised peripheral blood. DNA of the CDR3: TGCAGCGTCGCTCACTTTAGCTCTGGAAACACCATATATTTT. It encodes CSVAHFSSGNTIYF.